This TCR beta chain was recovered during a study of shared clonotypes between healthy human individuals. In its sample, this clone was seen many times. Some clones are missing from TCRdb's copy, which holds only in-frame ones; the method was immunoSEQ multiplex PCR. The sample comprises about 1.1 million clones, about 80% of which are singletons, and about 0.94% rests with the top ten. Trimming cost V 6 bases and J 7 bases; bases outside gene matches: 9. Germline CDR1 and CDR2: WSHSY and SAAADI. This CDR3 region has 15 residues. The clonotype originates from a man between 18 and 29 years old in good health. Some clones in this sample may be carry-over from other donors' samples. Sequencing was carried out using memory CD4+ T cells from PBMCs. Noted subset: CD45RA-negative fraction. The rearrangement uses TRBV10-2 and TRBJ2-2; the match to TRBD2 covers 9 bases. CDR3 nucleotides: TGCGCCAGCAGGGACCGAGCGGGAGGTGGCGGGGAGCTGTTTTTT. Its protein is CASRDRAGGGGELFF.